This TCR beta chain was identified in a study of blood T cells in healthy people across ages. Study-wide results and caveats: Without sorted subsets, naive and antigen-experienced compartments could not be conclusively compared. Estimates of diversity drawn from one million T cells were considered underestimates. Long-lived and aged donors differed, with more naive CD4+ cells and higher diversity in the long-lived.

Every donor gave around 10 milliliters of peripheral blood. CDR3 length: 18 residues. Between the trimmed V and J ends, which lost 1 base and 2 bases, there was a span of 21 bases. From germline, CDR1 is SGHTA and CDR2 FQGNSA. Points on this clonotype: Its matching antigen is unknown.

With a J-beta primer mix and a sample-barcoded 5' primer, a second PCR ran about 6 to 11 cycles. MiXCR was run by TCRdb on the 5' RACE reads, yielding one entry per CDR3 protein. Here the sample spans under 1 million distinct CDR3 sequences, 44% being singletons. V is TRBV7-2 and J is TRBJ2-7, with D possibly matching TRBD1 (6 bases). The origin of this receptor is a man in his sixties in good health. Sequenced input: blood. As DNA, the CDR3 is TGTGCCAGCAGCTTAGGGCGGTTGCAGGACAGAAAACCCTACGAGCAGTACTTC. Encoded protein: CASSLGRLQDRKPYEQYF.